This TCR beta chain was recovered during a study of blood T cells in healthy people across ages. Then a second PCR, running about 7 to 11 cycles, was carried out with a sample-barcoded 5' primer and a J-beta primer mix. One entry per CDR3 protein results from TCRdb running MiXCR on the 5' RACE reads. The sample includes about 1 million distinct CDR3 sequences, roughly a quarter of them seen just once. The CDR3 runs to 15 residues. Trimming took 4 bases from V and 3 from J, leaving 14 bases between them. Looked up from germline, CDR1 is SGHNT and CDR2 is YYREEE (reference sequence). The sample also formed part of further work on T cells of mothers and their children.

What was sequenced was blood. The clonotype originates from a girl aged 2 to 9 in good health. The chain has TRBV5-4 and TRBJ2-1, with a possible D match to TRBD1 (6 bases). DNA for the CDR3: TGTGCCAGCAGCCTGGGGGCGGCCGTCTACAATGAGCAGTTCTTC. Amino acid sequence: CASSLGAAVYNEQFF.